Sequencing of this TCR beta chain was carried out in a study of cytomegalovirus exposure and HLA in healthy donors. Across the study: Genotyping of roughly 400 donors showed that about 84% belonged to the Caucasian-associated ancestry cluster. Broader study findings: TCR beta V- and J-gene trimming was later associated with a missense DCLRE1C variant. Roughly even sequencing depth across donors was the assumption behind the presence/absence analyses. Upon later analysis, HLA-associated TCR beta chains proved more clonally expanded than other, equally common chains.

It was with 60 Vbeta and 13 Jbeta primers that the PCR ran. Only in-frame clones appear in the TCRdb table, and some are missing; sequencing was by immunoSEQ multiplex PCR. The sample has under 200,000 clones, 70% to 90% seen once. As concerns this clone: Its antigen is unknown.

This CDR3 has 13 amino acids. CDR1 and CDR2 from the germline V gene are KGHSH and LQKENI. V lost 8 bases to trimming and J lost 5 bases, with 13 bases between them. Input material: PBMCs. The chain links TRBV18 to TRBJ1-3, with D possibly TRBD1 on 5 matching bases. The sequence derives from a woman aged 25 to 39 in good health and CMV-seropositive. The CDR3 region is CASAQDTRNTIYF. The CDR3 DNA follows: TGTGCCAGCGCCCAGGACACCAGAAACACCATATATTTT.